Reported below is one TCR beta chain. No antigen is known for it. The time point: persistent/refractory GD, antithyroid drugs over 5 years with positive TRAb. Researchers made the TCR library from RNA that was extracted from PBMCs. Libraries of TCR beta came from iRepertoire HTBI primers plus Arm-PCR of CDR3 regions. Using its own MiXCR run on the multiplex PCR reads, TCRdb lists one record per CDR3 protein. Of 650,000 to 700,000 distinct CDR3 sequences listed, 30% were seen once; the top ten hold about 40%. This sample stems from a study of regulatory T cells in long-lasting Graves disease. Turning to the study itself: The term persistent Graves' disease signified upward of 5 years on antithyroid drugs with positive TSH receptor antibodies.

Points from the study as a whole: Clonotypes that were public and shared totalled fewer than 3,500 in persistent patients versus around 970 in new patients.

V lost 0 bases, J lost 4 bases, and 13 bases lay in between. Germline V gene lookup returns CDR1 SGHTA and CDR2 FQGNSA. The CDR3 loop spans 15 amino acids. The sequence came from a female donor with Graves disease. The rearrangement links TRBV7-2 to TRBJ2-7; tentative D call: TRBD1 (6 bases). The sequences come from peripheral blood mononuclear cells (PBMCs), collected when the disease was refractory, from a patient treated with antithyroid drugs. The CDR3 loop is CASSLAPGGEYEQYF. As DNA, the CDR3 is TGTGCCAGCAGCTTAGCCCCTGGGGGCGAGTACGAGCAGTACTTC.